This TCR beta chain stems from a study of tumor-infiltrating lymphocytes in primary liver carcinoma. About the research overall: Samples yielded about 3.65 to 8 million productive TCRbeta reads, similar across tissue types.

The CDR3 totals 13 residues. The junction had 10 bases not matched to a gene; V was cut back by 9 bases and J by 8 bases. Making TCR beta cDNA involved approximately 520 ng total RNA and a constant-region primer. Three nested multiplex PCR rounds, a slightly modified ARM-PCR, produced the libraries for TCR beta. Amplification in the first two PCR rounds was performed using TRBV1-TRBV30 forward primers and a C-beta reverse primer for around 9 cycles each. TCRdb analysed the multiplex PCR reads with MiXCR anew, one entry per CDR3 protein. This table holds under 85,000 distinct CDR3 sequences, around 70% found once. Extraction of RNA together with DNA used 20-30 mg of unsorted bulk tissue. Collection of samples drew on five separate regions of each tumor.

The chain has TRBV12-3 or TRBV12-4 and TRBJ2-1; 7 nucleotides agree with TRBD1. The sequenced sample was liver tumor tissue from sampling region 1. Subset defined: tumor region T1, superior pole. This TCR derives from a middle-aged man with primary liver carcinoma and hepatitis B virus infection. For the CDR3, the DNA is TGTGCCAGTAGCACAGGGGAAATCTATGAGCAGTTCTTC. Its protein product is CASSTGEIYEQFF.